This T cell receptor beta chain was found in a study of low-dose radiotherapy and immunotherapy resistance in tumors. The overall study: A dose of 0.5 Gy per fraction was delivered to Cohort 1 every 2 weeks, for a total of 6.5 Gy.

First-strand cDNA used TRAV- and TRBV-specific primers, covering alpha and beta chains. Over approximately 20 PCR cycles, TCRs were amplified from a constant-region primer and V-primer adapter. TCRdb re-called the reads through MiXCR, storing one row per CDR3 protein. The sample shows around 76,000 distinct CDR3 sequences, around 32% of them seen only once. Time point described: before trial treatment. It was nivolumab, ipilimumab, aspirin, low-dose cyclophosphamide and low-dose radiotherapy that donors received. CDR3 length: 13 residues. CDR1 and CDR2 (germline): LGHDT, YNNKEL (reference sequence). V gave up 1 base and J gave up 11 bases, with 14 bases separating them.

This clonotype was sampled from a female donor with ovarian cancer. This chain connects TRBV3-1 to TRBJ1-2; no clear D gene. The material was PBMCs, obtained before treatment. As DNA, the CDR3 is TGTGCCAGCAGCCAAGGGACGGATGGAAGGTACACCTTC. This gives the protein CASSQGTDGRYTF.